These 21 T cell receptor beta chains share one sample of origin, sequenced in a study of T cells in Graves' hyperthyroidism and ophthalmopathy. Template material for amplifying TCR beta CDR3 regions consisted of RNA transcripts. The TCR CDR3 was amplified in a first-round RT-PCR using the HTBI primer set. Each CDR3 protein gets one entry after TCRdb re-called the multiplex PCR reads with MiXCR. The table has around 300,000 distinct CDR3 sequences, roughly an eighth seen once; the top ten hold 7.9%. Sequencing was done on a sample of blood. The receptors were gathered from a woman in her forties with Graves' hyperthyroidism.

This clonotype was picked up many times. This chain uses TRBV28 with TRBJ2-7, with 10 bases lining up with TRBD2. Trimming removed 4 bases from V and 2 bases from J; junction bases left unmatched: 8. The germline V gene has CDR1 MDHEN and CDR2 SYDVKM. This CDR3 has 16 residues. The CDR3 DNA sequence: TGTGCCAGCAGTTCCCACTCTAGCGGGAGTCCCTACGAGCAGTACTTC. This encodes CASSSHSSGSPYEQYF. Full variable domain (missing parts from reference TRBV28 and TRBJ2-7): DVKVTQSSRYLVKRTGEKVFLECVQDMDHENMFWYRQDPGLGLRLIYFSYDVKMKEKGDIPEGYSVSREKKERFSLILESASTNQTSMYLCASSSHSSGSPYEQYFGPGTRLTVT.

This clonotype was counted between two and nine times. This chain uses TRBV5-8 with TRBJ2-1; 9 bases match TRBD1. The trim removed 4 bases at V and 6 bases at J, leaving 17 bases unmatched. The CDR3 length is 18 residues. Germline CDR1 is SGHTS and CDR2 is YDEGEE. The CDR3 DNA is TGTGCCAGCAGCCCCGGGACAGGGAGGGCTTTGAGGGGCAATGAGCAGTTCTTC. This gives the protein CASSPGTGRALRGNEQFF.

This clonotype has more than one count but fewer than ten. The chain carries TRBV5-5 and TRBJ2-1, with 7 bases that match TRBD1. CDR1 is SGHKS and CDR2 is YYEKEE in the germline V gene (reference sequence). This CDR3 contains 13 residues. Germline trimming cut 10 bases from V and 1 base from J; bases unmatched to any gene: 5. This CDR3 reads CASGGRSYNEQFF. CDR3 bases: TGTGCCTCAGGGGGAAGATCCTACAATGAGCAGTTCTTC.

This clonotype was counted only a few times. The J gene is TRBJ2-7, the V gene TRBV28; TRBD1 or TRBD2 may be the D gene (6 bases each). Germline CDR1 is MDHEN and CDR2 is SYDVKM. V lost 3 bases and J lost 9, with 12 bases in between. The CDR3 loop spans 12 amino acids. The CDR3 sequence: CASSFRGVGQYF. CDR3 nucleotide sequence: TGTGCCAGCAGTTTTAGGGGGGTAGGGCAGTACTTC.

This clonotype was recorded a few times. This sequence joins TRBV25-1 and TRBJ2-1; 10 bases line up with TRBD2. There are 15 residues in the CDR3. V gave up 6 bases and J gave up 8 bases; unmatched junction bases: 10. The germline gives CDR1 MGHDK, CDR2 SYGVNS. The CDR3 nucleotides read TGTGCCAGCAGAAGGGTAGCGGGAGGTGTACATGAGCAGTTCTTC. As protein: CASRRVAGGVHEQFF.

The chain combines TRBV28 with TRBJ1-1, with 7 bases fitting TRBD1. Germline CDR1 MDHEN, CDR2 SYDVKM. This CDR3 has 13 residues. J lost 1 base, V lost 7 bases, and 3 bases had no gene match. CDR3 sequence reads: CASIDRENTEAFF. The CDR3 coding sequence is TGTGCCAGCATCGACAGGGAGAACACTGAAGCTTTCTTT.

This clonotype has more than one count but fewer than ten. The chain carries TRBV18 and TRBJ1-4; D ambiguous. The germline V gene encodes CDR1 KGHSH and CDR2 LQKENI. The V and J ends lost 6 bases and 0 bases respectively, with 11 bases between them. The length of the CDR3 is 15 residues. CDR3 nucleotides: TGTGCCAGCTCTCAGGCCGGGGCAACTAATGAAAAACTGTTTTTT. Protein product: CASSQAGATNEKLFF.

This clonotype appeared a few times. The chain has TRBV3-1 and TRBJ2-1, with D possibly being TRBD2 (6 bases). V dropped 0 bases and J dropped 8 bases, with 11 bases sitting between them. The CDR3 contains 14 residues. Germline-derived CDR1 and CDR2 are LGHDT and YNNKEL (reference sequence). The CDR3 DNA is TGTGCCAGCAGCCAAGAGTGGACTACGGATGAGCAGTTCTTC. This translates into CASSQEWTTDEQFF.

There are a few counts of this clonotype. The gene calls are TRBV14 and TRBJ2-5; the D gene is possibly TRBD2 (5 bases). The CDR3 is 13 amino acids. Germline CDR1 and CDR2: SGHDN and FVKESK. With 4 bases removed from V and 13 bases from J, the gap between germline ends came to 19 bases. The chain's CDR3 is CASSPSGKGRRYF. DNA for the CDR3: TGTGCCAGCAGCCCCTCGGGGAAGGGTCGTCGGTACTTC. Using reference TRBV14 and TRBJ2-5 for the parts outside the CDR3, the full variable domain is EAGVTQFPSHSVIEKGQTVTLRCDPISGHDNLYWYRRVMGKEIKFLLHFVKESKQDESGMPNNRFLAERTGGTYSTLKVQPAELEDSGVYFCASSPSGKGRRYFGPGTRLLVL.

For this clonotype: A read error may explain this, as a much larger clone is one base away. The chain carries TRBV6-1 and TRBJ1-2, with no clear D. There are 14 residues in the CDR3. Trimming pared 7 bases from V and 4 bases from J, leaving 16 bases between. CDR1 and CDR2 from the germline V gene are MNHNS and SASEGT. DNA of the CDR3: TGTGCCAGCACCTGTCACGGCTCAACCTATGGCTACACCTTC. Protein sequence: CASTCHGSTYGYTF.

Only a few counts were recorded for this clonotype. The genes are TRBV7-2 and TRBJ2-1, with 12 bases lining up with TRBD2. With V trimmed by 6 bases and J by 16 bases, 7 bases remained unmatched. The CDR3 is 12 amino acids. CDR1 SGHTA and CDR2 FQGNSA come from the germline V gene. CDR3 sequence: CASSTSGRSQFF. In DNA form, the CDR3 reads TGTGCCAGCAGTACTAGCGGGAGGAGCCAATTCTTC.

This clonotype was observed a handful of times. V and J are TRBV3-1 and TRBJ2-5; 7 bases align to TRBD1. The CDR3 covers 15 residues. Germline trimming cut 3 bases from V and 1 base from J; bases unmatched to any gene: 5. In germline, CDR1 is LGHDT, CDR2 YNNKEL (reference sequence). CDR3 DNA sequence: TGTGCCAGCAGCCATTTAGGGGGCCTCCAAGAGACCCAGTACTTC. It encodes CASSHLGGLQETQYF.

The table lists this clonotype with many counts. CDR3 coding DNA: TGTGCCAGCAGCTTGGCCACTGAATTGGGATACACCTTC. Translation: CASSLATELGYTF. The V gene is TRBV5-6, the J gene TRBJ1-2; D gene ambiguous. Looked up from germline, CDR1 is SGHDT and CDR2 is YYEEEE. The CDR3 length is 13 residues. Deletions cut 0 bases from V and 11 bases from J, with 14 bases between.

This clonotype was detected many times. The rearrangement joins TRBV2 to TRBJ1-6; D is unclear. Trimming took 6 bases from V and 0 from J, leaving 15 bases between them. This CDR3 spans 17 amino acids. Germline V gene lookup returns CDR1 SNHLY and CDR2 FYNNEI. In DNA form, the CDR3 reads TGTGCCAGCAGCGCCCTGGCGGAGGGCTCCTATAATTCACCCCTCCACTTT. As protein: CASSALAEGSYNSPLHF.

This clonotype occurred a few times. V gene TRBV5-1 combines with J gene TRBJ1-3; D not certain. This CDR3 contains 15 residues. Germline V CDR1 and CDR2: SGHRS, YFSETQ. With 0 bases removed from V and 2 bases from J, the gap between germline ends came to 9 bases. CDR3 in DNA: TGCGCCAGCAGCTTGGCCCTGGGTCCTGGAAACACCATATATTTT. Translation gives CASSLALGPGNTIYF.

The gene calls are TRBV7-2 and TRBJ2-7; a weak D match, TRBD2 (6 bases). The V end was cut by 2 bases, the J end by 7 bases, with 18 bases between. Per the germline V gene, CDR1 is SGHTA and CDR2 is FQGNSA. The CDR3 runs 15 residues. For the CDR3, the DNA is TGTGCCAGCAGCTTAACATTAGCGGACTCGGAGGAGCAGTACTTC. This sequence encodes CASSLTLADSEEQYF.

This clonotype was picked up many times. Compared with germline, one end of the junction differs, possibly owing to a read error. The chain combines TRBV20-1 with TRBJ1-5; TRBD1 agrees at 7 bases. The CDR3 has 15 amino acids. In germline, CDR1 is DFQATT, CDR2 SNEGSKA (reference sequence). The CDR3 region has the DNA TGCAGTGTTAGAGACAGGGATTTTCACGGTCAGCCCCAGCATTTT. This encodes CSVRDRDFHGQPQHF.

This clonotype was counted ten times or more. DNA of the CDR3: TGTGCCACCAGTGACGGGGGCCCGTCCCCTTATGGCTACACCTTC. Translation: CATSDGGPSPYGYTF. The chain couples TRBV24-1 to TRBJ1-2; D is possibly TRBD1 (6 bases). This CDR3 is built from 15 residues. Trimming took off 4 bases at V and 5 bases at J, with 16 bases between the two ends. CDR1 is KGHDR and CDR2 is SFDVKD in the germline V gene.

The V and J genes are TRBV12-3 or TRBV12-4 and TRBJ2-4; unclear D gene. The CDR3 runs 15 residues. Trimming took 3 bases from V and 0 from J, leaving 9 bases between them. This CDR3 is CASSFGSPAKNIQYF. The CDR3 DNA reads TGTGCCAGCAGTTTCGGGTCCCCAGCCAAAAACATTCAGTACTTC.

J is TRBJ2-7 and V is TRBV19; possible D gene TRBD2, 5 bases. Trimming shortened V by 5 bases and J by 3 bases, and 14 bases separated the two germline ends. Germline V gene lookup returns CDR1 LNHDA and CDR2 SQIVND (reference sequence). This CDR3 spans 14 amino acids. The CDR3 sequence is CASSAPGGGYEQYF. The CDR3 DNA sequence: TGTGCCAGTAGTGCGCCAGGAGGAGGCTACGAGCAGTACTTC.

This clonotype has a handful of counts. The chain recombines TRBV5-5 with TRBJ1-2, with unresolved D. The germline V and J ends were trimmed by 2 bases and 7 bases, with 15 bases remaining between them. The CDR3 sequence is 14 residues long. Germline CDR1 reads SGHKS; CDR2 reads YYEKEE (reference sequence). The CDR3 is CASSFEGESSGYTF. CDR3 DNA: TGTGCCAGCAGCTTTGAGGGCGAGAGTAGTGGCTACACCTTC.